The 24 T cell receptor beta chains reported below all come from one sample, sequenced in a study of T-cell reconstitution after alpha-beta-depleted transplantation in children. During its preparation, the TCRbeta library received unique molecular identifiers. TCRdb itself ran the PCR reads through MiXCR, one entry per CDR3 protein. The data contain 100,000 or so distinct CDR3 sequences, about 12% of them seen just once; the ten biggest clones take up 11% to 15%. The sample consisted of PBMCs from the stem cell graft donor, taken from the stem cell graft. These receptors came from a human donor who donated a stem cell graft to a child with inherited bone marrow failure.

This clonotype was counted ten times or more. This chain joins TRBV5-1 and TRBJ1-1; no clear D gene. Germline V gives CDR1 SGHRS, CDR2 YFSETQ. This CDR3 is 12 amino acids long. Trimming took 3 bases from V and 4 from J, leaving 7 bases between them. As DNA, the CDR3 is TGCGCCAGCAGCTATTGGGGCACTGAAGCTTTCTTT. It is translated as CASSYWGTEAFF.

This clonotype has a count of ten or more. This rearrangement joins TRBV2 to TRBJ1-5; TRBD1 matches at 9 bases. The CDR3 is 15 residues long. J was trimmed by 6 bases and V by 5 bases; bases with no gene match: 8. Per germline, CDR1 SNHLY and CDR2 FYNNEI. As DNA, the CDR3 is TGTGCCAGCAGTCACGAGGGACAGGGAGCTCAGCCCCAGCATTTT. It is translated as CASSHEGQGAQPQHF.

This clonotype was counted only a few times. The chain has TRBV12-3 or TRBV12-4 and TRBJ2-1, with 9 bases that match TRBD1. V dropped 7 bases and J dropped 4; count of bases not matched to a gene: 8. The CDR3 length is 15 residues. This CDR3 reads CASIPKTGGYNEQFF. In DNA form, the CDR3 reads TGTGCCAGCATCCCGAAGACAGGGGGGTACAATGAGCAGTTCTTC.

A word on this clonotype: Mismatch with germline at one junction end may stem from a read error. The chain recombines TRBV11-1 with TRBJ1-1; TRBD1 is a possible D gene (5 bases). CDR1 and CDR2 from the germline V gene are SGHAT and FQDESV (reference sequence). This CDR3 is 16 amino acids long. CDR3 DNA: TGTGCTAGCAGCCGCGTCCAACAGGAAATGAACACTGAAGCTTTCTTT. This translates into CASSRVQQEMNTEAFF.

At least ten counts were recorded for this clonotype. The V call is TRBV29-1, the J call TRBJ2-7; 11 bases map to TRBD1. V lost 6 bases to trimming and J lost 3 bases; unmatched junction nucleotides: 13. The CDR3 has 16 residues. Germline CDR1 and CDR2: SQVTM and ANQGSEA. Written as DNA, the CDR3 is TGCAGCGTAGCGGGGGGTTTGGGGACAGGGGGCTACGAGCAGTACTTC. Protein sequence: CSVAGGLGTGGYEQYF.

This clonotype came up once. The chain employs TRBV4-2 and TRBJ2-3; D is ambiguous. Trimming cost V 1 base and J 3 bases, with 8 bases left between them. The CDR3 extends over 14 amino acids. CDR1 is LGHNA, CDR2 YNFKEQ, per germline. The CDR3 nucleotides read TGTGCCAGCAGCCAAGCGGGCCGGACAGATACGCAGTATTTT. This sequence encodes CASSQAGRTDTQYF.

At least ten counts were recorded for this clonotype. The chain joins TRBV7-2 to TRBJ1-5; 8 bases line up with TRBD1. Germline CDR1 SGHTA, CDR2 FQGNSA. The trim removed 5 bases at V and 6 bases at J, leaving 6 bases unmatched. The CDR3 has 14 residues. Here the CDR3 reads CASSVGQGGQPQHF. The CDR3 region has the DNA TGTGCCAGCAGCGTAGGACAGGGAGGTCAGCCCCAGCATTTT.

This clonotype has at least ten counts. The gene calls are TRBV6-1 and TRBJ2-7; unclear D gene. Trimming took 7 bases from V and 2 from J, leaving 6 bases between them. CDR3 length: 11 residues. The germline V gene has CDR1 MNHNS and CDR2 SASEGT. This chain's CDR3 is CASTSPYEQYF. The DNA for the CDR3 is TGTGCCAGCACATCCCCCTACGAGCAGTACTTC.

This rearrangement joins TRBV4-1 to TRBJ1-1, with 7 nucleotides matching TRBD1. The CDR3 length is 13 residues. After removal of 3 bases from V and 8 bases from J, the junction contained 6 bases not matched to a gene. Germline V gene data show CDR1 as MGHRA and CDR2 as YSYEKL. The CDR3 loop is CASSHVQGREAFF. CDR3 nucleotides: TGCGCCAGCAGCCACGTACAGGGGAGGGAAGCTTTCTTT.

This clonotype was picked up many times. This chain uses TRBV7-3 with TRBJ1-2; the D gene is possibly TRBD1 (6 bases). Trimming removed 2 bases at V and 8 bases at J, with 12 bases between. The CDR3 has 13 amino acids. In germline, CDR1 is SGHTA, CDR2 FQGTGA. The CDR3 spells CASSLSAGEGYTF. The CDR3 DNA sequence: TGTGCCAGCAGCTTATCGGCAGGGGAAGGCTACACCTTC.

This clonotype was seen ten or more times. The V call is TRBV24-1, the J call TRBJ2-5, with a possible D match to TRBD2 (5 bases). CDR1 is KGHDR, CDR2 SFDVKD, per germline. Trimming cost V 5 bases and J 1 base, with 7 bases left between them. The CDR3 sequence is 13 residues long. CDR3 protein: CATSARGQETQYF. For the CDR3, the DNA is TGTGCCACCAGTGCCCGGGGCCAAGAGACCCAGTACTTC.

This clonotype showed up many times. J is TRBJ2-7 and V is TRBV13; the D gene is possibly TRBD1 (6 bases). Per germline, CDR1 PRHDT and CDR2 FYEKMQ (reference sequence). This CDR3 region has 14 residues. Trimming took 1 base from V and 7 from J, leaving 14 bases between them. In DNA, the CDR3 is TGTGCCAGCAGCTTAGAACGACAGGCCGGGGAGCAGTACTTC. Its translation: CASSLERQAGEQYF.

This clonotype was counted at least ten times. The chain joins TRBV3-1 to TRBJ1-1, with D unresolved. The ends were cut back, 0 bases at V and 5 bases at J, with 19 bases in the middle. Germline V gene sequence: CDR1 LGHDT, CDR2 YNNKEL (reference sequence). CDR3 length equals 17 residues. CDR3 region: CASSQDRGSTQGTEAFF. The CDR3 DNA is TGTGCCAGCAGCCAAGATCGAGGGTCTACCCAAGGGACTGAAGCTTTCTTT.

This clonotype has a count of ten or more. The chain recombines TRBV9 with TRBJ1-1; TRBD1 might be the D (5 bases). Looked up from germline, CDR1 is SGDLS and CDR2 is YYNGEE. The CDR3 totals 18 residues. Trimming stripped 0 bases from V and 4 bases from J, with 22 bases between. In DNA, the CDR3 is TGTGCCAGCAGCGTAGGCGGGCAGGCTGGGGGAGAGGGCACTGAAGCTTTCTTT. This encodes CASSVGGQAGGEGTEAFF.

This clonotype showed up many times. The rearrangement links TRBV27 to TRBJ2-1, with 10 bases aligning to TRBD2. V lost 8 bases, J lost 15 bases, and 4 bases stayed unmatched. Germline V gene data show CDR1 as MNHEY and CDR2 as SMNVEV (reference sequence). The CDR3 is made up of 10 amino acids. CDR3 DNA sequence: TGTGCCAGCCAGCGGGAGGGGTGGTTCTTC. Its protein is CASQREGWFF.

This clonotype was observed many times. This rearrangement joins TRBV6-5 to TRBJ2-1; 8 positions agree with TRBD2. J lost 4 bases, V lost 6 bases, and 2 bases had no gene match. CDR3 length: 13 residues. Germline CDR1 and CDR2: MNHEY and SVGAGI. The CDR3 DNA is TGTGCCAGCAGACCTAGCGGGTACAATGAGCAGTTCTTC. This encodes CASRPSGYNEQFF.

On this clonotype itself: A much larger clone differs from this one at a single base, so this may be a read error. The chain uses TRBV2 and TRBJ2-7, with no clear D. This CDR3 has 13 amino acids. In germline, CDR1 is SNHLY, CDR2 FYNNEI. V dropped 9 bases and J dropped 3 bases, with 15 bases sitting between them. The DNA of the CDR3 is TGTGCCAGGAGCTCCAGAGACGACTACGAGCAGTACTTC. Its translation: CARSSRDDYEQYF.

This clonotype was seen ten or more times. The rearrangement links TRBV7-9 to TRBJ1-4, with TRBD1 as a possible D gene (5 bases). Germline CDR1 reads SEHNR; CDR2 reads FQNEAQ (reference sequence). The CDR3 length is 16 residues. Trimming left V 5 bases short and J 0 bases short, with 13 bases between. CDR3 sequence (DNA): TGTGCCAGCAGCCAGAGACAGACCGCAACTAATGAAAAACTGTTTTTT. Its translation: CASSQRQTATNEKLFF.

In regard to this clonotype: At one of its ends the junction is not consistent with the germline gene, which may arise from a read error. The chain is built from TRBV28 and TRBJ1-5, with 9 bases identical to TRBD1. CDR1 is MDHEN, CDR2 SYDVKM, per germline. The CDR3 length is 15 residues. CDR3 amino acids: CASSRTGDEHQTQHF. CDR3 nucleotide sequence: TGTGCCAGCAGTCGGACAGGGGATGAGCATCAGACCCAGCATTTT.

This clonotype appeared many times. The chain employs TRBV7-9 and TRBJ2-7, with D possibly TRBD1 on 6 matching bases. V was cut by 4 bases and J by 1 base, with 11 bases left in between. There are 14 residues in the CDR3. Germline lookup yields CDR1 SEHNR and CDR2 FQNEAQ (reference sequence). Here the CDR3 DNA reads TGTGCCAGCAGCTCTCGGGACACTTCCTACGAGCAGTACTTC. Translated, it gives CASSSRDTSYEQYF.

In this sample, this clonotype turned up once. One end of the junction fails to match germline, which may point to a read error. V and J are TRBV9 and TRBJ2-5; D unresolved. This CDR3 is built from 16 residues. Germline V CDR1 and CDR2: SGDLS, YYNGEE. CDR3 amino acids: CASSAPDGSRQETQYF. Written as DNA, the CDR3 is TGTGCCAGCAGCGCACCCGACGGATCTCGGCAAGAGACCCAGTACTTT.

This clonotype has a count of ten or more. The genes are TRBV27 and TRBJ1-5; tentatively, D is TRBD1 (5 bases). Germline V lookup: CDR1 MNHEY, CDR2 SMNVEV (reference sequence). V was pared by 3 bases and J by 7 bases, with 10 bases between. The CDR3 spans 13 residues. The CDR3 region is CASSFQGGQPQHF. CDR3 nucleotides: TGTGCCAGCAGTTTTCAGGGCGGCCAGCCCCAGCATTTT.

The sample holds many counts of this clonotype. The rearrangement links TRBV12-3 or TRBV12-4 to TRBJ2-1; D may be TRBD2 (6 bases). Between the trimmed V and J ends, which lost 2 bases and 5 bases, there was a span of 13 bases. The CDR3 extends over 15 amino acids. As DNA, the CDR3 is TGTGCCAGCAGTTTATCGGGACTCTATAACAATGAGCAGTTCTTC. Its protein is CASSLSGLYNNEQFF.

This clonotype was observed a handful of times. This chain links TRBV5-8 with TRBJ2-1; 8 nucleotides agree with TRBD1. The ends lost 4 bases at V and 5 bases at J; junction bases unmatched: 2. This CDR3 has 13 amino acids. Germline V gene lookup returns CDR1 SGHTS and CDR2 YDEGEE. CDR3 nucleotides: TGTGCCAGCAGCCCGACAGGGGACAATGAGCAGTTCTTC. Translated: CASSPTGDNEQFF.